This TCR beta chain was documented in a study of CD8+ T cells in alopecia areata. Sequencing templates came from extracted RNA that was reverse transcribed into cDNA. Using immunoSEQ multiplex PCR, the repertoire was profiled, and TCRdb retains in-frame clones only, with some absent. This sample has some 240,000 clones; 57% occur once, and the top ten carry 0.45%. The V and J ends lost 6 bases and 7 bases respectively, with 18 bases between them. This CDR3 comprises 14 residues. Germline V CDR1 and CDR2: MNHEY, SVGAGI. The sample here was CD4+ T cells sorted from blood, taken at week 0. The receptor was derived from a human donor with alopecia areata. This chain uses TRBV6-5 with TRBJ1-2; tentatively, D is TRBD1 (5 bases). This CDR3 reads CASSLRGSGPGYTF. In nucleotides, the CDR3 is TGTGCCAGCAGCTTGCGGGGGTCAGGGCCTGGCTACACCTTC.